This T cell receptor (beta chain) was recovered during a study of cytomegalovirus exposure and HLA in healthy donors. General observations from the study: A likely sequencing artifact accounted for one observed cluster of highly shared sequence variants. While the bulk of TCR sequences proved rare, some public TCRs turned up in many donors.

Nominal health characterized the donors when sampled, though unrecorded immune exposures were likely. V was pared by 1 base and J by 3 bases, with 6 bases of the junction left unmatched. This CDR3 comprises 16 residues. CDR1 and CDR2 (germline): LGHNA, YNFKEQ. Comment on this clone: Its antigen is currently unknown.

Amplification used 60 Vbeta primers and 13 Jbeta primers. Measured with immunoSEQ multiplex PCR; TCRdb has only the in-frame clones, and not every one. The data hold approximately 190,000 clones, with roughly four fifths observed a single time. The sample was PBMCs. The gene calls are TRBV4-2 and TRBJ2-5, with 9 bases matching TRBD1. The TCR was taken from a woman aged 45-59 years in good health and CMV-seropositive. The CDR3 loop is CASSQAGTGTEETQYF. As DNA, the CDR3 is TGTGCCAGCAGCCAAGCGGGGACAGGGACGGAAGAGACCCAGTACTTC.